These 22 T cell receptor beta chains share one sample of origin, sequenced in a study of ipilimumab plus nivolumab after autologous stem cell transplantation. The assay was immunoSEQ multiplex PCR, and TCRdb's table has in-frame clones only and misses some. The table lists more than 20,000 clones, 77% of them singletons. The sample consisted of PBMCs, taken in a trial of ipilimumab plus nivolumab as post-transplant consolidation. The source of these receptors is a male donor with diffuse large B-cell lymphoma.

The CDR3 reads CASSSAAGGVDEQFF. CDR3 nucleotide sequence: TGCGCCAGCAGCTCCGCAGCGGGGGGGGTAGATGAGCAGTTCTTC. The V call is TRBV5-1, the J call TRBJ2-1, with 10 bases lining up with TRBD2. The ends lost 3 bases at V and 8 bases at J; junction bases unmatched: 8. Germline assignment: CDR1 SGHRS and CDR2 YFSETQ. The CDR3 contains 15 residues.

This clone was detected ten times or more. The genes are TRBV27 and TRBJ2-6; D call uncertain. V was cut by 3 bases and J by 2 bases, with 8 bases left in between. Germline CDR1 MNHEY, CDR2 SMNVEV (reference sequence). The CDR3 spans 15 residues. For the CDR3, the DNA is TGTGCCAGCAGTTTCGTCCGGGCTGGGGCCAACGTCCTGACTTTC. This encodes CASSFVRAGANVLTF.

The J gene is TRBJ2-1, the V gene TRBV4-3; no clear D gene. Germline-derived CDR1 and CDR2 are LGHNA and YSLEER. V was cut by 1 base and J by 2 bases, with 18 bases left in between. The CDR3 is 18 amino acids. CDR3 in DNA: TGCGCCAGCAGCCAAGGGGCGGACGGTGAGCTCGCCTACAATGAGCAGTTCTTC. Amino acid sequence: CASSQGADGELAYNEQFF.

The chain recombines TRBV5-1 with TRBJ2-1; TRBD2 agrees at 13 bases. With 4 bases clipped from V and 6 bases from J, the junction kept 10 bases outside the gene matches. The CDR3 extends over 17 amino acids. CDR1 SGHRS and CDR2 YFSETQ come from the germline V gene. CDR3 protein: CASSQITSGGGSNEQFF. The CDR3 region has the DNA TGCGCCAGCAGCCAGATTACTAGCGGGGGGGGATCCAATGAGCAGTTCTTC.

V gene TRBV6-5 combines with J gene TRBJ2-1, with D possibly being TRBD2 (6 bases). CDR1 and CDR2 from the germline V gene are MNHEY and SVGAGI. The CDR3 totals 13 residues. The V gene lost 9 bases and the J gene lost 4 bases, with 13 bases spanning the gap. CDR3 sequence: CASGGTVYNEQFF. CDR3 DNA sequence: TGTGCCAGTGGGGGGACGGTTTACAATGAGCAGTTCTTC.

This chain links TRBV5-6 with TRBJ2-1, with TRBD2 as a possible D gene (5 bases). The CDR3 consists of 11 residues. The germline V gene has CDR1 SGHDT and CDR2 YYEEEE. V shed 3 bases and J shed 10 bases, with 8 bases lying between them. In nucleotides, the CDR3 is TGTGCCAGCAGCTACCGGAGGGAGCAGTTCTTC. As protein: CASSYRREQFF.

The chain is built from TRBV6-6 and TRBJ2-1; a weak D match, TRBD1 (5 bases). Trimming left V 6 bases short and J 6 bases short, with 12 bases between. From germline, CDR1 is MNHNY and CDR2 SVGAGI (reference sequence). The CDR3 consists of 13 residues. CDR3 DNA: TGTGCCAGCAGCCCCCAGGGCATCAATGAGCAGTTCTTC. Translated: CASSPQGINEQFF.

This clone was picked up one time. The rearrangement links TRBV28 to TRBJ1-4; 9 bases fit TRBD1. Germline CDR1 and CDR2: MDHEN and SYDVKM. The CDR3 has 15 amino acids. The V segment lost 5 bases and the J segment 7 bases; nucleotides outside the gene matches: 8. The CDR3 spells CASSRNRGRIEKLFF. The CDR3 nucleotides read TGTGCCAGCAGTAGAAACAGGGGGCGGATTGAAAAACTGTTTTTT. The full variable domain, rest sourced from reference TRBV28 and TRBJ1-4, is DVKVTQSSRYLVKRTGEKVFLECVQDMDHENMFWYRQDPGLGLRLIYFSYDVKMKEKGDIPEGYSVSREKKERFSLILESASTNQTSMYLCASSRNRGRIEKLFFGSGTQLSVL.

This clone was counted a single time. The chain is built from TRBV7-6 and TRBJ2-3; 10 bases map to TRBD2. This CDR3 contains 15 residues. V was pared by 5 bases and J by 8 bases, with 10 bases of the junction left unmatched. Germline CDR1 SGHVS, CDR2 FNYEAQ. CDR3 sequence (DNA): TGTGCCAGCAGCATCAGCGGGGGGGCCTCCGGTACGCAGTATTTT. Amino acids: CASSISGGASGTQYF.

The chain is built from TRBV7-9 and TRBJ1-5; 11 bases line up with TRBD1. Germline V gene lookup returns CDR1 SEHNR and CDR2 FQNEAQ (reference sequence). The CDR3 runs to 15 residues. The V and J ends lost 4 bases and 4 bases, in that order; junction bases with no gene match: 3. The CDR3 loop is CASSSGQGGNQPQHF. For the CDR3, the DNA is TGTGCCAGCAGCTCGGGACAGGGGGGAAATCAGCCCCAGCATTTT. The full variable domain, completed using reference TRBV7-9 and TRBJ1-5, is DTGVSQNPRHKITKRGQNVTFRCDPISEHNRLYWYRQTLGQGPEFLTYFQNEAQLEKSRLLSDRFSAERPKGSFSTLEIQRTEQGDSAMYLCASSSGQGGNQPQHFGDGTRLSIL.

This sequence joins TRBV5-6 and TRBJ1-6; no reliable D call. Trimming took off 3 bases at V and 6 bases at J, with 10 bases between the two ends. The CDR3 loop spans 14 amino acids. Germline V gene data show CDR1 as SGHDT and CDR2 as YYEEEE. This CDR3 is CASSYFGPNSPLHF. In DNA, the CDR3 is TGTGCCAGCAGCTACTTTGGCCCTAATTCACCCCTCCACTTT.

Written as DNA, the CDR3 is TGTGCCAGCAGTGTAGTTTACAGGGAGAACTATGGCTACACCTTC. Amino acids: CASSVVYRENYGYTF. The J gene is TRBJ1-2, the V gene TRBV2; D is perhaps TRBD1 (6 bases). Trimming pared 4 bases from V and 2 bases from J, leaving 14 bases between. This CDR3 has 15 residues. Germline V gene lookup returns CDR1 SNHLY and CDR2 FYNNEI.

The J gene is TRBJ1-6, the V gene TRBV6-1, with no clear D. Trimming took off 8 bases at V and 8 bases at J, with 16 bases between the two ends. CDR3 length: 14 residues. CDR1 MNHNS and CDR2 SASEGT come from the germline V gene. The CDR3 DNA follows: TGTGCCAGCGAGATACTTTCGGTCGATTCACCCCTCCACTTT. Protein sequence: CASEILSVDSPLHF.

The chain recombines TRBV28 with TRBJ2-1; either TRBD1 or TRBD2 may fit D (6 bases each). Trimming left V 5 bases short and J 1 base short, with 9 bases between. CDR3 length: 14 residues. Germline assignment: CDR1 MDHEN and CDR2 SYDVKM. The CDR3 coding sequence is TGTGCCAGCAGTAAGGGGGGATCCTACAATGAGCAGTTCTTC. Translating gives CASSKGGSYNEQFF.

V gene TRBV7-2 combines with J gene TRBJ2-4; 7 bases are shared with TRBD1. J was trimmed by 7 bases and V by 5 bases; bases with no gene match: 2. Germline CDR1 is SGHTA and CDR2 is FQGNSA. This CDR3 spans 12 amino acids. The CDR3 reads CASSRGQNIQYF. The DNA of the CDR3 is TGTGCCAGCAGCCGGGGACAGAACATTCAGTACTTC.

V is TRBV6-5 and J is TRBJ2-5; D not resolved. The V end lost 4 bases, the J end lost 4 bases, and 7 bases lay between the germline ends. This CDR3 is built from 12 residues. The germline CDR1 and CDR2 sequences are MNHEY and SVGAGI. CDR3 sequence (DNA): TGTGCCAGCAGTTCCCTGGGAGAGACCCAGTACTTC. This codes for CASSSLGETQYF.

This rearrangement joins TRBV5-1 to TRBJ1-6, with D possibly matching TRBD1 (6 bases). The CDR3 consists of 17 residues. Germline lookup yields CDR1 SGHRS and CDR2 YFSETQ. V was shortened by 1 base and J by 7 bases, with 18 bases between the two germline ends. The CDR3 loop is CASSLQYPGGRNSPLHF. CDR3 coding DNA: TGCGCCAGCAGCTTGCAGTACCCTGGGGGGCGGAATTCACCCCTCCACTTT.

The chain recombines TRBV19 with TRBJ2-7; D is unclear. CDR3 length: 14 amino acids. V was shortened by 0 bases and J by 6 bases, with 12 bases between the two germline ends. Per the germline V gene, CDR1 is LNHDA and CDR2 is SQIVND (reference sequence). The CDR3 region is CASSIDRLAVEQYF. Written as DNA, the CDR3 is TGTGCCAGTAGTATAGATCGCCTCGCGGTCGAGCAGTACTTC.

For the CDR3, the DNA is TGTGCCTGGGGCCAGGTGGTGCAGTACTTC. It translates to CAWGQVVQYF. This chain connects TRBV30 to TRBJ2-7; D is ambiguous. This CDR3 comprises 10 residues. Germline V gives CDR1 GTSNPN, CDR2 SVGIG (reference sequence). Trimming cost V 5 bases and J 9 bases, with 11 bases left between them.

The V gene is TRBV28, the J gene TRBJ2-7, with D unclear. This CDR3 has 11 residues. V lost 6 bases and J 2 bases, leaving 5 bases between the germline ends. Germline V gene lookup returns CDR1 MDHEN and CDR2 SYDVKM. The CDR3 here is CASSQTYEQYF. The DNA of the CDR3 is TGTGCCAGCAGCCAGACCTACGAGCAGTACTTC.

The chain employs TRBV7-6 and TRBJ2-2; the D gene could be TRBD1 or TRBD2 (5 bases each). The CDR3 is made up of 15 amino acids. V was clipped by 4 bases and J by 5 bases, with 14 bases between them. Looked up from germline, CDR1 is SGHVS and CDR2 is FNYEAQ. This CDR3 reads CASSSQRGVTGELFF. The CDR3 nucleotides read TGTGCCAGCAGCTCCCAACGGGGCGTAACCGGGGAGCTGTTTTTT.

This clone was seen a single time. CDR3 sequence (DNA): TGCGCCAGCGAACCCGGACAGGGGGCGATCAAGAGCACTGAAGCTTTCTTT. It codes for CASEPGQGAIKSTEAFF. This rearrangement joins TRBV5-1 to TRBJ1-1; 11 positions match TRBD1. CDR3 size: 17 residues. Germline V gene sequence: CDR1 SGHRS, CDR2 YFSETQ. The J segment lost 4 bases and the V segment lost 7 bases, leaving 15 bases of the junction unmatched.